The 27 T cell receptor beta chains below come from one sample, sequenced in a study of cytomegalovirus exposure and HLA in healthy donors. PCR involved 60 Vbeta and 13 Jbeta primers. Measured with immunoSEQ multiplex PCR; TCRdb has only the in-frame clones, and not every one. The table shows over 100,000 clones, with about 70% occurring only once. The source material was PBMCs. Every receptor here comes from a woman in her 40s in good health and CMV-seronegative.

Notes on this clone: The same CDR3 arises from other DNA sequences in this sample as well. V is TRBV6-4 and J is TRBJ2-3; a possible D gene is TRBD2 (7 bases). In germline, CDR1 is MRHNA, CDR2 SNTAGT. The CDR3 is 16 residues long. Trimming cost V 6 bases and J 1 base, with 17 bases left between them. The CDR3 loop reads CASSDRGAGGTDTQYF. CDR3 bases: TGTGCCAGCAGCGACCGGGGGGCAGGAGGCACAGATACGCAGTATTTT.

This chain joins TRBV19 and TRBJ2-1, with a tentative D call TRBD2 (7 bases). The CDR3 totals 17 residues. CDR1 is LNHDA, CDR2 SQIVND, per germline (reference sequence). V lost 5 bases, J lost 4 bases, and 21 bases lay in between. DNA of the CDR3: TGTGCCAGTAGTCCCGAACGGGGGGCCCTCAGATACAATGAGCAGTTCTTC. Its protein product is CASSPERGALRYNEQFF.

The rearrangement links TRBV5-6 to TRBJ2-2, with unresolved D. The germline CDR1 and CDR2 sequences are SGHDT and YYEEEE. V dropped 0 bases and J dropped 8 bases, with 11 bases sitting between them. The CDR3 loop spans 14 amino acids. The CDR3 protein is CASSLELHAGELFF. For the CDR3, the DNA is TGTGCCAGCAGCTTGGAACTCCATGCAGGGGAGCTGTTTTTT.

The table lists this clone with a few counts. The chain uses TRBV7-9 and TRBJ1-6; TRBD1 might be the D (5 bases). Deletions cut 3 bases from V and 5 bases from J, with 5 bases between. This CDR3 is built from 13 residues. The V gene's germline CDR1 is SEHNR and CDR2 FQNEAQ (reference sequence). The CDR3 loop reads CASSFRDNSPLHF. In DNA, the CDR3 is TGTGCCAGCAGCTTCAGGGATAATTCACCCCTCCACTTT.

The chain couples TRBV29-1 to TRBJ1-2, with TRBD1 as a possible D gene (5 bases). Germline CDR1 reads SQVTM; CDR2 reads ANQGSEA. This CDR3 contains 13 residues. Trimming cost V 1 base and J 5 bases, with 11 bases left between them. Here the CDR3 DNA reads TGCAGCGTTGAAGCCGGGACTACATATGGCTACACCTTC. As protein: CSVEAGTTYGYTF.

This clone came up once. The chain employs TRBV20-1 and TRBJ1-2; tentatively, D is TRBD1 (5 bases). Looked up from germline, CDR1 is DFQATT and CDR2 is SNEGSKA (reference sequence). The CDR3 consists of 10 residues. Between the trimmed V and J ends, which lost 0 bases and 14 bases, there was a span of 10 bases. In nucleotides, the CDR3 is TGCAGTGCTAGAGATGGGGGGAAAACCTTC. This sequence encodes CSARDGGKTF.

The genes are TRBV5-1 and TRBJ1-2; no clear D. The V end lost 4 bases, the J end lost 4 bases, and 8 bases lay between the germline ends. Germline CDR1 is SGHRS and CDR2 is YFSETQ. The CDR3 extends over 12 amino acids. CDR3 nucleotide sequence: TGCGCCAGCAGCCAGGAAGGCTATGGCTACACCTTC. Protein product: CASSQEGYGYTF.

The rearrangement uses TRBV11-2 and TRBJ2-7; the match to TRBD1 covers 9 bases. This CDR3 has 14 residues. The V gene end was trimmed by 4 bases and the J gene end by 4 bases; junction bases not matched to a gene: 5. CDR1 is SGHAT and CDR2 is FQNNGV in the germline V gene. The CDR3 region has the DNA TGTGCCAGCAGCTACGGGACAGGGTGGTACGAGCAGTACTTC. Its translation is CASSYGTGWYEQYF.

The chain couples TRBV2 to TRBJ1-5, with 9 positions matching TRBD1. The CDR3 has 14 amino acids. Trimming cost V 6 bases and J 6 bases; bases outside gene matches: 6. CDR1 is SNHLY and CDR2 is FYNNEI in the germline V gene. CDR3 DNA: TGTGCCAGCAGGGGGACAGGGTCCGGTCAGCCCCAGCATTTT. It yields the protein CASRGTGSGQPQHF.

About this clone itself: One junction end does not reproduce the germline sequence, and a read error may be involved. The CDR3, as DNA: TGTGCCCACCTTAGCCGGGCGAGGGCTAACGAAAAACTGTTTTTT. Protein: CAHLSRARANEKLFF. The V call is TRBV30, the J call TRBJ1-4; no definite D call. This CDR3 spans 15 amino acids. CDR1 is GTSNPN, CDR2 SVGIG, per germline (reference sequence).

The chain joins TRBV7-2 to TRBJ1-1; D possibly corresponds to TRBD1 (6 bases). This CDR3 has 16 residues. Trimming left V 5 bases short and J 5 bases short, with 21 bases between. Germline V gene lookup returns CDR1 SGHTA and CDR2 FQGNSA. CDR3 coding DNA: TGTGCCAGCAGCATCGGGGGGGGGCGGAGGGCGACTGAAGCTTTCTTT. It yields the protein CASSIGGGRRATEAFF.

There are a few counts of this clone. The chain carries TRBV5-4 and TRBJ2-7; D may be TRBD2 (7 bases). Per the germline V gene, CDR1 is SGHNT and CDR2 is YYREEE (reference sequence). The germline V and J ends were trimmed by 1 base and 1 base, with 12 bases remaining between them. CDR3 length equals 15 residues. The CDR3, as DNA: TGTGCCAGCAGCTTGCGGGGGGCGAAGTCCTACGAGCAGTACTTC. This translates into CASSLRGAKSYEQYF.

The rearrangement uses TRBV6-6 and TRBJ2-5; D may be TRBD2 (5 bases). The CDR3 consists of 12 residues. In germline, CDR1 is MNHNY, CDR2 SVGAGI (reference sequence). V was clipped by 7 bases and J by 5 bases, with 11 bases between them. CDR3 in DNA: TGTGCCAGCATGAGTAGCGCCGAGACCCAGTACTTC. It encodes CASMSSAETQYF.

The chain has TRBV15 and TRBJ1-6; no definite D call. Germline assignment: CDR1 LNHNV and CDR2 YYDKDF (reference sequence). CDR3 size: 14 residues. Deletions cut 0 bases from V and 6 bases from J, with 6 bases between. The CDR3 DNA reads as TGTGCCACCAGCAGAGAAGCTGGTAATTCACCCCTCCACTTT. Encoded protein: CATSREAGNSPLHF.

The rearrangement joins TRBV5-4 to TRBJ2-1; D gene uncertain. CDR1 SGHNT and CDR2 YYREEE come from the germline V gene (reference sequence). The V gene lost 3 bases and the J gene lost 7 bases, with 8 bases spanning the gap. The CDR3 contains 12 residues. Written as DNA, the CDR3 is TGTGCCAGCAGCTGGCAACAGAATGAGCAGTTCTTC. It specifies CASSWQQNEQFF.

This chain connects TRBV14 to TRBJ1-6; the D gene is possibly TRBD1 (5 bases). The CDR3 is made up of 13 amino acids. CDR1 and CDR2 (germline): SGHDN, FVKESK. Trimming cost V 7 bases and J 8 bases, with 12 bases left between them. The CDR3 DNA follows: TGTGCCAGCACCGGGACTGATTATTCACCCCTCCACTTT. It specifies CASTGTDYSPLHF.

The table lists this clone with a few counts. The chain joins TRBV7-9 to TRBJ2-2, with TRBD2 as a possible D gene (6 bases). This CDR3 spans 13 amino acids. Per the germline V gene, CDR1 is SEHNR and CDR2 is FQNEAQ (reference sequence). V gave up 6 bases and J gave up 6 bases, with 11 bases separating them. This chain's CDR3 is CASRLGGSGELFF. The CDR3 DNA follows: TGTGCCAGCAGGCTTGGGGGGTCCGGGGAGCTGTTTTTT.

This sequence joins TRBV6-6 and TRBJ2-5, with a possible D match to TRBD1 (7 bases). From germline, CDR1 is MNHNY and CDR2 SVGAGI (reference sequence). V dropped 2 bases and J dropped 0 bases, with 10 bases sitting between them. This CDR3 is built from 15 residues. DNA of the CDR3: TGTGCCAGCAGTTACCTCAGGGGGGACCAAGAGACCCAGTACTTC. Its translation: CASSYLRGDQETQYF.

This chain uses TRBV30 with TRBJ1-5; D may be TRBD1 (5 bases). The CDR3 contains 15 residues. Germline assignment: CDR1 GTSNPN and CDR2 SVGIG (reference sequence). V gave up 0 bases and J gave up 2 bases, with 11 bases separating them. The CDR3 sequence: CAWSVGVRGNQPQHF. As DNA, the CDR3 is TGTGCCTGGAGTGTAGGGGTCCGGGGCAATCAGCCCCAGCATTTT. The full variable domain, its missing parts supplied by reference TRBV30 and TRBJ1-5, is SQTIHQWPATLVQPVGSPLSLECTVEGTSNPNLYWYRQAAGRGLQLLFYSVGIGQISSEVPQNLSASRPQDRQFILSSKKLLLSDSGFYLCAWSVGVRGNQPQHFGDGTRLSIL.

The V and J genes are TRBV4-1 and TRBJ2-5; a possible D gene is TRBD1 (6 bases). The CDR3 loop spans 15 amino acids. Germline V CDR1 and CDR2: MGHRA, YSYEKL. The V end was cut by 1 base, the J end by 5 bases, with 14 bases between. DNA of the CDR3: TGCGCCAGCAGCCAAGGGACAGTGGGATGGGAGACCCAGTACTTC. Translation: CASSQGTVGWETQYF.

CDR3 nucleotides: TGCGCCAGCAGCTTGCGCTACAGGGGCCCCTACGAGCAGTACTTC. Translating gives CASSLRYRGPYEQYF. The chain is built from TRBV5-1 and TRBJ2-7; 7 positions agree with TRBD1. V was pared by 1 base and J by 2 bases, with 6 bases of the junction left unmatched. The germline V gene has CDR1 SGHRS and CDR2 YFSETQ. The CDR3 runs to 15 residues.

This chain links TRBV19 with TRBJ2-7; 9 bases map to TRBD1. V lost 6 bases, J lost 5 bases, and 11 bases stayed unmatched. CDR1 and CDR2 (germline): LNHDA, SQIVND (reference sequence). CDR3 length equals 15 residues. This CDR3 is CASRTTSGTGHEQYF. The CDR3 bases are TGTGCCAGTAGGACCACCTCCGGGACAGGGCACGAGCAGTACTTC. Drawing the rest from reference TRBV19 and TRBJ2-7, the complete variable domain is DGGITQSPKYLFRKEGQNVTLSCEQNLNHDAMYWYRQDPGQGLRLIYYSQIVNDFQKGDIAEGYSVSREKKESFPLTVTSAQKNPTAFYLCASRTTSGTGHEQYFGPGTRLTVT.

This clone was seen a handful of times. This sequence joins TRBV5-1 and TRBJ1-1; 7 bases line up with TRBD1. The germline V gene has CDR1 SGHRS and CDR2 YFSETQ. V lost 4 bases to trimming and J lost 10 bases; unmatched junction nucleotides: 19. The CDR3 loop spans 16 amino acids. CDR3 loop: CASSPQDRGRELVAFF. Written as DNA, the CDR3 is TGCGCCAGCAGCCCCCAGGATAGGGGGCGGGAATTAGTAGCTTTCTTT.

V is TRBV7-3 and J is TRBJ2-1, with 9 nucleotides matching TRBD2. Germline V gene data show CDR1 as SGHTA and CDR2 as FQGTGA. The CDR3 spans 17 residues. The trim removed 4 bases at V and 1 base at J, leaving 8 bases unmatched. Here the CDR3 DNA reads TGTGCCAGCAGCTCCACCTCCACTAGCGGGTCCTACAATGAGCAGTTCTTC. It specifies CASSSTSTSGSYNEQFF.

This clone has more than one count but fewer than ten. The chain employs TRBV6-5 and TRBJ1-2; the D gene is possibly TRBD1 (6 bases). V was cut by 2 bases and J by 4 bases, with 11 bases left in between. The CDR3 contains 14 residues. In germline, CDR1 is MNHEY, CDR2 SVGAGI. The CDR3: CASSYGGGSYGYTF. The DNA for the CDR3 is TGTGCCAGCAGTTACGGGGGGGGCTCCTATGGCTACACCTTC.

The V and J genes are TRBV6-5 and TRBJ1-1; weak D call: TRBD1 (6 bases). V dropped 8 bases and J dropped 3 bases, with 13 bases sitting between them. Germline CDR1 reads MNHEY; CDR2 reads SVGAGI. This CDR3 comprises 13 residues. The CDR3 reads CASQGLMDTEAFF. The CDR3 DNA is TGTGCCAGCCAGGGGCTCATGGACACTGAAGCTTTCTTT.

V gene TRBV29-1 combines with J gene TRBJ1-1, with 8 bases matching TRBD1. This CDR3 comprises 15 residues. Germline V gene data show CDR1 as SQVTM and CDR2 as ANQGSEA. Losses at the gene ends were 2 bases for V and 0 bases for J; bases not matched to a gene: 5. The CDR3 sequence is CSVELRGHMNTEAFF. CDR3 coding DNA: TGCAGCGTTGAACTCAGGGGGCATATGAACACTGAAGCTTTCTTT.